The 32 T cell receptor beta chains below come from one sample, sequenced in a study of blood T cell repertoires in COVID-19. Profiling relied on immunoSEQ multiplex PCR, and the TCRdb table lists in-frame clones only, not all of them. The sample consists of about 75,000 clones, roughly 78% of them appearing once. The sample was peripheral blood. These receptors were collected from an elderly woman with active or convalescent COVID-19.

The chain recombines TRBV5-4 with TRBJ2-5; the D gene is possibly TRBD1 (6 bases). Trimming left V 4 bases short and J 5 bases short, with 18 bases between. This CDR3 region has 15 residues. Looked up from germline, CDR1 is SGHNT and CDR2 is YYREEE (reference sequence). CDR3 bases: TGTGCCAGCAGCCCCCAGGTGGGCAGGGGCGAGACCCAGTACTTC. This gives the protein CASSPQVGRGETQYF.

This chain joins TRBV15 and TRBJ1-5, with D maybe TRBD1 (5 bases). Trimming took 1 base from V and 3 from J, leaving 13 bases between them. There are 16 residues in the CDR3. CDR1 LNHNV and CDR2 YYDKDF come from the germline V gene (reference sequence). CDR3 sequence: CATSRGDTGYNQPQHF. As DNA, the CDR3 is TGTGCCACCAGCAGAGGAGATACAGGATACAATCAGCCCCAGCATTTT.

The chain combines TRBV28 with TRBJ2-5; 7 bases are shared with TRBD1. Looked up from germline, CDR1 is MDHEN and CDR2 is SYDVKM. J was trimmed by 1 base and V by 5 bases; bases with no gene match: 4. The CDR3 has 14 amino acids. The CDR3 DNA reads as TGTGCCAGCAGTACCAGACAGGGCCAAGAGACCCAGTACTTC. Protein sequence: CASSTRQGQETQYF.

This chain links TRBV15 with TRBJ2-2; D not resolved. The V gene lost 3 bases and the J gene lost 0 bases, with 11 bases spanning the gap. The CDR3 runs 16 residues. From germline, CDR1 is LNHNV and CDR2 YYDKDF (reference sequence). CDR3 DNA sequence: TGTGCCACCAGCAGCCAGGCAGCCCCGAACACCGGGGAGCTGTTTTTT. It yields the protein CATSSQAAPNTGELFF.

This chain joins TRBV5-1 and TRBJ2-3; D remains unclear. V was shortened by 4 bases and J by 0 bases, with 6 bases between the two germline ends. The germline V gene encodes CDR1 SGHRS and CDR2 YFSETQ. This CDR3 has 13 residues. The CDR3, as DNA: TGCGCCAGCAGCCGAACTAGCACAGATACGCAGTATTTT. This translates into CASSRTSTDTQYF. The whole variable domain, remainder taken from reference TRBV5-1 and TRBJ2-3, is KAGVTQTPRYLIKTRGQQVTLSCSPISGHRSVSWYQQTPGQGLQFLFEYFSETQRNKGNFPGRFSGRQFSNSRSEMNVSTLELGDSALYLCASSRTSTDTQYFGPGTRLTVL.

The genes are TRBV7-6 and TRBJ2-1, with 9 bases aligning to TRBD2. Germline CDR1 and CDR2: SGHVS and FNYEAQ. J gave up 3 bases and V 4 bases, and 4 bases lay outside the gene matches. This CDR3 spans 15 amino acids. CDR3 in DNA: TGTGCCAGCAGCTCGCGGGAGGGGGGCTACAATGAGCAGTTCTTC. It specifies CASSSREGGYNEQFF.

The chain links TRBV18 to TRBJ1-2; D is unclear. Germline V CDR1 and CDR2: KGHSH, LQKENI. V was pared by 4 bases and J by 3 bases, with 9 bases between. This CDR3 region has 13 residues. The CDR3 sequence is CASSHLDYYGYTF. In DNA, the CDR3 is TGTGCCAGCTCACACCTAGACTACTATGGCTACACCTTC.

In this sample, this clone turned up once. J is TRBJ1-3 and V is TRBV4-3; the D is unclear. Germline CDR1 reads LGHNA; CDR2 reads YSLEER. V was pared by 0 bases and J by 0 bases, with 12 bases between. This CDR3 region has 17 residues. CDR3 sequence: CASSQEVRSISGNTIYF. The CDR3 DNA reads TGCGCCAGCAGCCAAGAGGTACGGTCTATCTCTGGAAACACCATATATTTT.

This sequence joins TRBV21-1 and TRBJ2-5; the D segment call TRBD2 is taken from the table without a DNA check. TRBV21-1 is tagged as a pseudogene. The CDR3 loop spans 16 amino acids. The CDR3 nucleotides read TGTGCCAGCAGCGGATCACTAGCGGGTCCCTTGGGGACCCAGTACTTC. It specifies CASSGSLAGPLGTQYF.

The chain couples TRBV5-1 to TRBJ2-5, with D possibly being TRBD2 (6 bases). The V end was cut by 4 bases, the J end by 5 bases, with 15 bases between. There are 14 residues in the CDR3. Per the germline V gene, CDR1 is SGHRS and CDR2 is YFSETQ. The CDR3 bases are TGCGCCAGCAGCGCCCAGACTAGTTCGGAGACCCAGTACTTC. Its translation is CASSAQTSSETQYF.

In regard to this clone: The germline gene is not matched at one end of the junction; a read error may be the cause. The chain uses TRBV5-1 and TRBJ2-2; 7 positions match TRBD1. The CDR3 extends over 14 amino acids. Germline loops: CDR1 SGHRS, CDR2 YFSETQ. The CDR3 is CVSSWDSLTGELFF. In DNA, the CDR3 is TGCGTCAGCAGCTGGGACAGCCTCACCGGGGAGCTGTTTTTT.

The chain combines TRBV4-2 with TRBJ2-2, with TRBD2 as a possible D gene (6 bases). CDR1 is LGHNA and CDR2 is YNFKEQ in the germline V gene. There are 16 residues in the CDR3. V lost 1 base and J 3 bases, leaving 12 bases between the germline ends. CDR3 in amino acids: CASSQVPGTHTGELFF. The CDR3 bases are TGTGCCAGCAGCCAAGTGCCAGGGACTCACACCGGGGAGCTGTTTTTT.

For this clone: The sample holds other DNA sequences that translate to the same CDR3. DNA of the CDR3: TGCAGTGCTAGTTCTCTAGCGGGGGGGAGAGAGCAGTACTTC. Protein: CSASSLAGGREQYF. J is TRBJ2-7 and V is TRBV20-1, with 12 bases that match TRBD2. V was pared by 3 bases and J by 7 bases, with 7 bases of the junction left unmatched. The CDR3 is made up of 14 amino acids. From germline, CDR1 is DFQATT and CDR2 SNEGSKA (reference sequence).

The chain couples TRBV12-3 or TRBV12-4 to TRBJ2-5; D gene uncertain. V was shortened by 4 bases and J by 6 bases, with 12 bases between the two germline ends. The CDR3 contains 13 residues. CDR3 region: CASSSPVSQTQYF. The CDR3 DNA sequence: TGTGCCAGCAGTTCCCCGGTCTCACAGACCCAGTACTTC.

Only one count was recorded for this clone. J is TRBJ2-7 and V is TRBV11-3; 7 positions match TRBD1. The V gene end was trimmed by 3 bases and the J gene end by 2 bases; junction bases not matched to a gene: 7. The CDR3 contains 15 residues. Germline V lookup: CDR1 SGHNT, CDR2 YENEEA. The CDR3 sequence is CASSFGQGVPYEQYF. In DNA form, the CDR3 reads TGTGCCAGCAGCTTCGGGCAGGGGGTCCCCTACGAGCAGTACTTC.

V gene TRBV7-2 combines with J gene TRBJ1-2; D possibly corresponds to TRBD1 (5 bases). The V gene lost 4 bases and the J gene lost 2 bases, with 11 bases spanning the gap. The germline V gene has CDR1 SGHTA and CDR2 FQGNSA. The CDR3 sequence is 14 residues long. The CDR3 nucleotides read TGTGCCAGCAGCTCCCTACAGGCGAACTATGGCTACACCTTC. Translating gives CASSSLQANYGYTF.

This chain joins TRBV19 and TRBJ1-5; tentative D call: TRBD1 (5 bases). Trimming cost V 4 bases and J 2 bases, with 6 bases left between them. The germline CDR1 and CDR2 sequences are LNHDA and SQIVND (reference sequence). The CDR3 has 13 residues. The CDR3 DNA reads as TGTGCCAGTAGTACGGGGGGCAATCAGCCCCAGCATTTT. Its translation: CASSTGGNQPQHF.

This clone was detected only once. This chain connects TRBV7-6 to TRBJ2-2; maybe TRBD2 (5 bases). Germline V lookup: CDR1 SGHVS, CDR2 FNYEAQ. The V and J ends lost 0 bases and 6 bases respectively, with 11 bases between them. This CDR3 has 15 amino acids. The CDR3 loop is CASSLAGDSAGELFF. CDR3 DNA: TGTGCCAGCAGCTTAGCCGGGGATTCGGCCGGGGAGCTGTTTTTT.

The J gene is TRBJ2-7, the V gene TRBV6-2 or TRBV6-3, with 9 positions matching TRBD2. CDR1 and CDR2 from the germline V gene are MNHEY and SVGEGT. Trimming cost V 2 bases and J 2 bases; bases outside gene matches: 7. The CDR3 extends over 16 amino acids. The CDR3, as DNA: TGTGCCAGCAGTTACGGGCCCGGGACTAGCCCCTACGAGCAGTACTTC. As protein: CASSYGPGTSPYEQYF.

The J gene is TRBJ2-1, the V gene TRBV5-1; tentatively, D is TRBD2 (6 bases). The V gene's germline CDR1 is SGHRS and CDR2 YFSETQ. The germline V and J ends were trimmed by 3 bases and 5 bases, with 12 bases remaining between them. The CDR3 runs 14 residues. CDR3 loop: CASSWGLQNNEQFF. Written as DNA, the CDR3 is TGCGCCAGCAGCTGGGGACTGCAGAACAATGAGCAGTTCTTC.

The chain recombines TRBV7-2 with TRBJ2-1, with 11 bases matching TRBD2. V trimming: 4 bases; J trimming: 7 bases; junction bases outside the gene matches: 6. The CDR3 consists of 15 residues. Looked up from germline, CDR1 is SGHTA and CDR2 is FQGNSA. The CDR3 here is CASSSIAGGGNEQFF. In DNA, the CDR3 is TGTGCCAGCAGCTCAATAGCGGGAGGGGGGAATGAGCAGTTCTTC.

The chain combines TRBV11-2 with TRBJ2-1; the D is unclear. Trimming cost V 5 bases and J 10 bases, with 15 bases left between them. Germline V lookup: CDR1 SGHAT, CDR2 FQNNGV. CDR3 length: 13 amino acids. CDR3 coding DNA: TGTGCCAGCAGCAAATACAGAGTTCGAGAGCAGTTCTTC. Its protein is CASSKYRVREQFF.

The chain is built from TRBV5-4 and TRBJ2-7; D uncertain. Germline lookup yields CDR1 SGHNT and CDR2 YYREEE (reference sequence). Trimming cost V 2 bases and J 10 bases, with 19 bases left between them. This CDR3 is built from 14 residues. CDR3 sequence reads: CASSLGAETAKQYF. In nucleotides, the CDR3 is TGTGCCAGCAGCTTAGGAGCCGAAACGGCGAAACAGTACTTC.

The chain recombines TRBV7-9 with TRBJ2-1; D is uncertain. Germline CDR1 SEHNR, CDR2 FQNEAQ (reference sequence). The CDR3 has 13 amino acids. Trimming took off 4 bases at V and 8 bases at J, with 12 bases between the two ends. CDR3 sequence: CASSSAYSDEQFF. In nucleotides, the CDR3 is TGTGCCAGCAGCTCAGCCTACTCCGATGAGCAGTTCTTC.

As concerns this clone: The germline gene is not matched at one end of the junction; a read error may be the cause. For the CDR3, the DNA is TGTGCCAGCAGCTTAAGCTCCTCCAATGAGCAGTTCTTC. This translates into CASSLSSSNEQFF. The chain couples TRBV7-2 to TRBJ2-1; the D is unclear. The germline gives CDR1 SGHTA, CDR2 FQGNSA. The CDR3 has 13 amino acids. The full variable domain, its missing parts supplied by reference TRBV7-2 and TRBJ2-1, is GAGVSQSPSNKVTEKGKDVELRCDPISGHTALYWYRQSLGQGLEFLIYFQGNSAPDKSGLPSDRFSAERTGGSVSTLTIQRTQQEDSAVYLCASSLSSSNEQFFGPGTRLTVL.

V usage is TRBV2 and J usage is TRBJ1-1, with D uncertain. The CDR3 loop spans 12 amino acids. Between the trimmed V and J ends, which lost 5 bases and 1 base, there was a span of 5 bases. Germline CDR1 is SNHLY and CDR2 is FYNNEI. The CDR3 protein is CASSRENTEAFF. CDR3 nucleotide sequence: TGTGCCAGCAGTAGAGAGAACACTGAAGCTTTCTTT.

The rearrangement links TRBV29-1 to TRBJ2-2, with 9 bases matching TRBD2. Germline CDR1 reads SQVTM; CDR2 reads ANQGSEA. The CDR3 consists of 14 residues. The V gene end was trimmed by 6 bases and the J gene end by 2 bases; junction bases not matched to a gene: 4. The CDR3 region is CSVGTSRNTGELFF. For the CDR3, the DNA is TGCAGCGTAGGGACTAGCCGTAACACCGGGGAGCTGTTTTTT.

The rearrangement joins TRBV6-5 to TRBJ2-1; D call uncertain. Trimming cost V 6 bases and J 5 bases, with 11 bases left between them. Germline V gene lookup returns CDR1 MNHEY and CDR2 SVGAGI. CDR3 size: 13 residues. CDR3 bases: TGTGCCAGCAGCCTAACAGCAGACAATGAGCAGTTCTTC. This sequence encodes CASSLTADNEQFF.

This clone is classed as medium-sized (0.01 to 0.1%). The CDR3 bases are TGCGCCAGCAGCCATCCTGTCCCGGGGGGCTATAGCAATCAGCCCCAGCATTTT. Amino acids: CASSHPVPGGYSNQPQHF. The J gene is TRBJ1-5, the V gene TRBV4-1, with a possible D match to TRBD1 (6 bases). The ends were cut back, 3 bases at V and 0 bases at J, with 18 bases in the middle. The CDR3 length is 18 residues. Germline CDR1 is MGHRA and CDR2 is YSYEKL.

The rearrangement joins TRBV7-2 to TRBJ2-7; TRBD2 agrees at 10 bases. The length of the CDR3 is 16 residues. Per germline, CDR1 SGHTA and CDR2 FQGNSA. Unmatched junction bases numbered 4, after V lost 1 base and J lost 1 base. This CDR3 is CASSLEASGSSYEQYF. The CDR3, as DNA: TGTGCCAGCAGCTTAGAAGCTAGCGGGAGTTCCTACGAGCAGTACTTC.

DNA for the CDR3: TGTGCCATCGCCATGGCGGGGGGGACCACAGATACGCAGTATTTT. Encoded protein: CAIAMAGGTTDTQYF. The chain has TRBV6-5 and TRBJ2-3, with 9 nucleotides matching TRBD2. Germline V gene sequence: CDR1 MNHEY, CDR2 SVGAGI. V shed 10 bases, J shed 2 bases, and the junction held 10 bases outside the gene matches. The CDR3 has 15 amino acids.

This sequence joins TRBV6-5 and TRBJ2-7; 7 bases agree with TRBD1. The CDR3 totals 16 residues. V shed 2 bases and J 3 bases; nucleotides not matched to a gene: 10. The germline CDR1 and CDR2 sequences are MNHEY and SVGAGI. The CDR3 bases are TGTGCCAGCAGTTACGGGCGGCGGTCAGGGGGCTACGAGCAGTACTTC. It specifies CASSYGRRSGGYEQYF.